The 13 T cell receptor beta chains listed next were all sequenced from one sample in a study of blood T cell repertoires in COVID-19 (dated by TCRdb to between 2020 and 2021). The method was the immunoSEQ multiplex PCR assay. Sourced from immuneACCESS, this table was stored by TCRdb with only in-frame sequences that have V and J called. A share of the clones is absent; for the studies checked, an unresolved V gene accounts for under half, and the remainder has no known explanation. This sample gives roughly 200,000 clones in total; 80% to 90% of them show up just once. The leading ten clones occupy about 4.5% of the sample. Sequencing input: PBMCs or T cells enriched from blood (not recorded which). The receptors were gathered from a woman in her twenties or thirties who had been exposed to COVID-19.

The chain has TRBV27 and TRBJ1-6; no clear D gene. Trimming took off 2 bases at V and 8 bases at J, with 4 bases between the two ends. CDR1 and CDR2 from the germline V gene are MNHEY and SMNVEV (reference sequence). CDR3 length: 12 amino acids. CDR3 sequence reads: CASSLADSPLHF. The CDR3 DNA is TGTGCCAGCAGTTTAGCGGATTCACCCCTCCACTTT.

The chain links TRBV9 to TRBJ2-2, with 7 bases that match TRBD2. Germline CDR1 SGDLS, CDR2 YYNGEE. CDR3 length equals 17 residues. V lost 0 bases, J lost 6 bases, and 11 bases stayed unmatched. The CDR3 sequence is CASSVGLVAGVPGELFF. In DNA form, the CDR3 reads TGTGCCAGCAGCGTAGGTCTGGTGGCGGGGGTCCCCGGGGAGCTGTTTTTT.

CDR3 protein: CASSLEITLAGDNYEQYF. For the CDR3, the DNA is TGTGCCAGCAGCTTAGAAATTACCCTAGCGGGGGACAACTACGAGCAGTACTTC. This chain connects TRBV11-3 to TRBJ2-7; TRBD2 matches 10 bases. Germline CDR1 and CDR2: SGHNT and YENEEA. The CDR3 runs 18 residues. V lost 0 bases, J lost 3 bases, and 11 bases stayed unmatched.

The CDR3 DNA reads TGCGCCAGCAGCCGGGGGGGCCTGGCGGGGGACACAGATACGCAGTATTTT. Translating it yields CASSRGGLAGDTDTQYF. This rearrangement joins TRBV5-1 to TRBJ2-3; 8 nucleotides agree with TRBD2. V lost 4 bases, J lost 2 bases, and 12 bases stayed unmatched. The CDR3 loop spans 17 amino acids. The germline CDR1 and CDR2 sequences are SGHRS and YFSETQ.

The gene calls are TRBV13 and TRBJ2-7, with 7 nucleotides matching TRBD1. CDR3 length equals 12 residues. Germline trimming cut 7 bases from V and 5 bases from J; bases unmatched to any gene: 5. Germline V gene data show CDR1 as PRHDT and CDR2 as FYEKMQ (reference sequence). The CDR3 coding sequence is TGTGCCAGCAACCACAGGGGCCACGAGCAGTACTTC. It yields the protein CASNHRGHEQYF.

The chain employs TRBV12-5 and TRBJ1-4; 8 bases match TRBD1. This CDR3 has 15 residues. V lost 3 bases to trimming and J lost 6 bases; unmatched junction nucleotides: 6. The germline V gene encodes CDR1 LGHNT and CDR2 FRNRAP. The CDR3 sequence is CASGFPGTGHEKLFF. The CDR3 bases are TGTGCTAGTGGTTTCCCCGGGACAGGCCATGAAAAACTGTTTTTT.

This chain joins TRBV7-2 and TRBJ2-3; 13 bases are a match to TRBD2. With 0 bases clipped from V and 5 bases from J, the junction kept 2 bases outside the gene matches. CDR3 length: 16 residues. Germline V gene data show CDR1 as SGHTA and CDR2 as FQGNSA. The DNA of the CDR3 is TGTGCCAGCAGCTTAGCGCGACTAGCGGGGGGAGATACGCAGTATTTT. Protein product: CASSLARLAGGDTQYF.

The chain recombines TRBV10-2 with TRBJ1-1, with D tentatively TRBD1 (6 bases). This CDR3 is 16 amino acids long. Germline CDR1 is WSHSY and CDR2 is SAAADI. The ends were cut back, 0 bases at V and 1 base at J, with 12 bases in the middle. CDR3 nucleotide sequence: TGCGCCAGCAGTGAGTCTTGGACAGCCAAGAACACTGAAGCTTTCTTT. Its protein is CASSESWTAKNTEAFF.

This chain joins TRBV10-3 and TRBJ2-7, with TRBD1 matching over 11 bases. Unmatched junction bases numbered 0, after V lost 2 bases and J lost 3 bases. CDR1 is ENHRY, CDR2 SYGVKD, per germline. This CDR3 has 14 amino acids. Here the CDR3 reads CAISEGTGGYEQYF. CDR3 DNA: TGTGCCATCAGTGAGGGGACAGGGGGCTACGAGCAGTACTTC.

The chain couples TRBV10-1 to TRBJ1-5; D gene uncertain. The germline CDR1 and CDR2 sequences are WNHNN and SYGVQD (reference sequence). CDR3 length equals 14 residues. V lost 2 bases to trimming and J lost 7 bases, with 12 bases between them. The CDR3 region has the DNA TGCGCCAGCAGTGAGGTGGTATCTGGCCAGCCCCAGCATTTT. Translation: CASSEVVSGQPQHF.

The chain carries TRBV7-2 and TRBJ1-2, with D uncertain. The V end lost 1 base, the J end lost 8 bases, and 14 bases lay between the germline ends. The CDR3 covers 14 residues. Germline loops: CDR1 SGHTA, CDR2 FQGNSA. The DNA of the CDR3 is TGTGCCAGCAGCTTAGGAGGCGTACTGCGGGGCTACACCTTC. Protein product: CASSLGGVLRGYTF. Drawing the rest from reference TRBV7-2 and TRBJ1-2, the complete variable domain is GAGVSQSPSNKVTEKGKDVELRCDPISGHTALYWYRQSLGQGLEFLIYFQGNSAPDKSGLPSDRFSAERTGGSVSTLTIQRTQQEDSAVYLCASSLGGVLRGYTFGSGTRLTVV.

The chain uses TRBV13 and TRBJ1-2; a weak D match, TRBD1 (5 bases). CDR3 length equals 14 residues. Germline V gene sequence: CDR1 PRHDT, CDR2 FYEKMQ (reference sequence). V was pared by 3 bases and J by 2 bases, with 10 bases between. CDR3 DNA: TGTGCCAGCAGCTTTCGGGGGAGAAACTATGGCTACACCTTC. This translates into CASSFRGRNYGYTF.

The chain uses TRBV5-4 and TRBJ2-7; a weak D match, TRBD1 (5 bases). Germline-derived CDR1 and CDR2 are SGHNT and YYREEE (reference sequence). V gave up 2 bases and J gave up 0 bases, with 6 bases separating them. This CDR3 has 13 residues. The CDR3 loop is CASSLQVSYEQYF. In DNA form, the CDR3 reads TGTGCCAGCAGCTTACAGGTCTCCTACGAGCAGTACTTC.